These 21 T cell receptor beta chains originate from one sample sequenced in a study of T cells in Graves' hyperthyroidism and ophthalmopathy. From RNA transcripts, TCR beta CDR3 regions were amplified. With the HTBI primer set, the TCR CDR3 went through a first round of RT-PCR. Each CDR3 protein is one row after TCRdb ran MiXCR on the multiplex PCR reads. The sample holds nearly 750,000 distinct CDR3 sequences, just over 35% seen once. Sequencing input: blood. The source of these receptors is a woman between 40 and 50 years old with Graves' hyperthyroidism.

About this clonotype: A much bigger clone sits one base away, suggesting this may be a read error. The rearrangement uses TRBV7-9 and TRBJ2-7; unclear D gene. Germline-derived CDR1 and CDR2 are SEHNR and FQNEAQ (reference sequence). V dropped 3 bases and J dropped 13 bases, with 13 bases sitting between them. The length of the CDR3 is 11 residues. CDR3 coding DNA: TGTGCCAGCAGCTTTGGGCCCCATTTCTACTTC. Its translation: CASSFGPHFYF.

In its sample, this clonotype was seen many times. The chain uses TRBV2 and TRBJ1-1, with 10 bases lining up with TRBD1. Germline V CDR1 and CDR2: SNHLY, FYNNEI. This CDR3 comprises 13 residues. With V trimmed by 8 bases and J by 3 bases, 3 bases remained unmatched. The CDR3 coding sequence is TGTGCCAGCGAGGACAGGGGGGACACTGAAGCTTTCTTT. Encoded protein: CASEDRGDTEAFF.

The chain combines TRBV12-3 or TRBV12-4 with TRBJ2-7; TRBD1 matches 7 bases. This CDR3 spans 14 amino acids. With V trimmed by 5 bases and J by 4 bases, 8 bases remained unmatched. CDR3 bases: TGTGCCAGCAGTGAGACAGGGCGGTCTTACGAGCAGTACTTC. It yields the protein CASSETGRSYEQYF.

This clonotype has only a few counts. The chain recombines TRBV5-1 with TRBJ1-1, with TRBD1 matching over 9 bases. V lost 3 bases and J lost 10; bases outside the gene matches: 16. In germline, CDR1 is SGHRS, CDR2 YFSETQ. The CDR3 is made up of 16 amino acids. DNA for the CDR3: TGCGCCAGCAGCTACGGGACAGGGTTAATCGGGAGAGGAGCTTTCTTT. Its translation: CASSYGTGLIGRGAFF. Based on the CDR3 plus reference TRBV5-1 and TRBJ1-1, the full variable domain is KAGVTQTPRYLIKTRGQQVTLSCSPISGHRSVSWYQQTPGQGLQFLFEYFSETQRNKGNFPGRFSGRQFSNSRSEMNVSTLELGDSALYLCASSYGTGLIGRGAFFGQGTRLTVV.

This clonotype showed up many times. CDR3 sequence: CASSWGGGNQPQHF. The CDR3 coding sequence is TGTGCCAGTTCTTGGGGCGGGGGCAATCAGCCCCAGCATTTT. The chain links TRBV19 to TRBJ1-5, with D possibly TRBD1 on 5 matching bases. The V end was cut by 8 bases, the J end by 2 bases, with 13 bases between. In germline, CDR1 is LNHDA, CDR2 SQIVND (reference sequence). The CDR3 is 14 amino acids.

This clonotype occurred many times. The chain links TRBV7-2 to TRBJ1-2; TRBD1 might be the D (6 bases). CDR1 and CDR2 from the germline V gene are SGHTA and FQGNSA. V lost 5 bases and J lost 7, with 20 bases in between. This CDR3 has 15 residues. CDR3 coding DNA: TGTGCCAGCAGCCGGTTCTCGTCCCGAGGGGGTGGCTACACCTTC. Its protein product is CASSRFSSRGGGYTF.

This rearrangement joins TRBV6-5 to TRBJ1-5, with D maybe TRBD1 (5 bases). The CDR3 has 15 amino acids. Germline values: CDR1 MNHEY, CDR2 SVGAGI. Between the trimmed V and J ends, which lost 2 bases and 11 bases, there was a span of 19 bases. CDR3: CASSYASGGGETQHF. The CDR3 coding sequence is TGTGCCAGCAGTTACGCTAGCGGGGGTGGAGAGACCCAGCATTTT.

Many counts were recorded for this clonotype. The chain is built from TRBV10-3 and TRBJ1-5; D may be TRBD1 (6 bases). The CDR3 sequence is 16 residues long. From germline, CDR1 is ENHRY and CDR2 SYGVKD. The V end lost 3 bases, the J end lost 3 bases, and 15 bases lay between the germline ends. In nucleotides, the CDR3 is TGTGCCATCAGTGATTCTAGGACAGAAGCCAATCAGCCCCAGCATTTT. It is translated as CAISDSRTEANQPQHF.

This clonotype was seen many times. The chain has TRBV29-1 and TRBJ2-7; 7 nucleotides match TRBD1. V lost 7 bases, J lost 2 bases, and 5 bases stayed unmatched. The CDR3 runs to 12 residues. The germline gives CDR1 SQVTM, CDR2 ANQGSEA. In DNA form, the CDR3 reads TGCAGCGCAGAGACAGGGCCCTACGAGCAGTACTTC. Translating gives CSAETGPYEQYF.

This clonotype was counted at least ten times. The DNA for the CDR3 is TGTGCCAGCAGCTTACCAGGGAAAGGAGAAAAACTGTTTTTT. Protein: CASSLPGKGEKLFF. The V and J genes are TRBV7-9 and TRBJ1-4; possible D gene TRBD1, 5 bases. The CDR3 runs 14 residues. The germline CDR1 and CDR2 sequences are SEHNR and FQNEAQ (reference sequence). The V and J ends lost 2 bases and 8 bases respectively, with 12 bases between them.

The J gene is TRBJ2-7, the V gene TRBV20-1; D gene uncertain. Germline CDR1 reads DFQATT; CDR2 reads SNEGSKA (reference sequence). This CDR3 spans 18 amino acids. With 2 bases removed from V and 4 bases from J, the gap between germline ends came to 27 bases. CDR3 sequence reads: CSARLRASPTSHPYEQYF. The CDR3 DNA reads TGCAGTGCTAGATTGCGAGCCAGCCCCACCTCTCACCCTTACGAGCAGTACTTC.

Ten or more counts support this clonotype. The rearrangement uses TRBV2 and TRBJ1-2; D uncertain. The V and J ends lost 6 bases and 6 bases respectively, with 11 bases between them. The CDR3 consists of 12 residues. Germline values: CDR1 SNHLY, CDR2 FYNNEI. The CDR3 coding sequence is TGTGCCAGCAGGAAGGACGGGGATGGCTACACCTTC. It translates to CASRKDGDGYTF.

The V call is TRBV5-4, the J call TRBJ2-5, with D unresolved. Trimming removed 0 bases from V and 5 bases from J, with 8 bases in between. Germline CDR1 reads SGHNT; CDR2 reads YYREEE (reference sequence). The CDR3 is 13 amino acids. The CDR3 DNA follows: TGTGCCAGCAGCTTGGATAGTATGGAGACCCAGTACTTC. It encodes CASSLDSMETQYF.

This rearrangement joins TRBV11-1 to TRBJ1-1; tentative D call: TRBD1 (5 bases). Germline V lookup: CDR1 SGHAT, CDR2 FQDESV (reference sequence). The length of the CDR3 is 12 residues. V was shortened by 6 bases and J by 5 bases, with 10 bases between the two germline ends. CDR3 amino acids: CASRWGRTEAFF. As DNA, the CDR3 is TGTGCCAGCAGATGGGGGAGGACTGAAGCTTTCTTT. Complete variable domain (other parts from reference TRBV11-1 and TRBJ1-1): EAEVAQSPRYKITEKSQAVAFWCDPISGHATLYWYRQILGQGPELLVQFQDESVVDDSQLPKDRFSAERLKGVDSTLKIQPAELGDSAMYLCASRWGRTEAFFGQGTRLTVV.

This clonotype was counted at least ten times. The chain links TRBV7-9 to TRBJ2-7; no clear D gene. With 1 base removed from V and 4 bases from J, the gap between germline ends came to 14 bases. Germline-derived CDR1 and CDR2 are SEHNR and FQNEAQ (reference sequence). CDR3 size: 15 residues. The CDR3 loop is CASSLGRGLEYEQYF. The CDR3 DNA is TGTGCCAGCAGCTTAGGTCGAGGTTTGGAGTACGAGCAGTACTTC. Using reference TRBV7-9 and TRBJ2-7 for the parts outside the CDR3, the full variable domain is DTGVSQNPRHKITKRGQNVTFRCDPISEHNRLYWYRQTLGQGPEFLTYFQNEAQLEKSRLLSDRFSAERPKGSFSTLEIQRTEQGDSAMYLCASSLGRGLEYEQYFGPGTRLTVT.

This rearrangement joins TRBV2 to TRBJ1-1, with a tentative D call TRBD1 (5 bases). CDR1 and CDR2 from the germline V gene are SNHLY and FYNNEI. V was shortened by 5 bases and J by 0 bases, with 16 bases between the two germline ends. The CDR3 has 16 amino acids. The CDR3 DNA sequence: TGTGCCAGCAGTTCAACTCCCAGGGTCATGAACACTGAAGCTTTCTTT. Its protein product is CASSSTPRVMNTEAFF.

This clonotype was counted a few times. The rearrangement joins TRBV5-8 to TRBJ2-7; 9 bases map to TRBD1. Unmatched junction bases numbered 8, after V lost 4 bases and J lost 6 bases. Per germline, CDR1 SGHTS and CDR2 YDEGEE. CDR3 length: 14 amino acids. CDR3 nucleotide sequence: TGTGCCAGCAGCCGGGGACAGGGAGTTTCCGAGCAGTACTTC. This translates into CASSRGQGVSEQYF.

This clonotype was counted a few times. V is TRBV4-3 and J is TRBJ1-1, with 7 bases fitting TRBD1. Germline assignment: CDR1 LGHNA and CDR2 YSLEER. The CDR3 is 15 residues long. The J segment lost 5 bases and the V segment lost 4 bases, leaving 10 bases of the junction unmatched. The CDR3 loop is CASSRWDSGGTEAFF. CDR3 bases: TGCGCCAGCAGCCGCTGGGACAGCGGTGGAACTGAAGCTTTCTTT.

The table lists this clonotype with a few counts. This chain uses TRBV28 with TRBJ1-3; D is unresolved. The germline V gene encodes CDR1 MDHEN and CDR2 SYDVKM. The CDR3 contains 10 residues. V was clipped by 6 bases and J by 6 bases, with 3 bases between them. This chain's CDR3 is CASRKNTIYF. The CDR3 region has the DNA TGTGCCAGCAGAAAAAACACCATATATTTT.

Details on this clonotype: A much larger clone lies a single base off, so this may be a read error. This chain connects TRBV10-1 to TRBJ2-2; D may be TRBD1 (5 bases). CDR1 WNHNN and CDR2 SYGVQD come from the germline V gene (reference sequence). The CDR3 contains 14 residues. In nucleotides, the CDR3 is TGCGCCGGCAGAAAGACAGCGAACACCGGGGAGCTGTTTTTT. It specifies CAGRKTANTGELFF.

This clonotype was counted many times. The chain uses TRBV7-2 and TRBJ2-7, with 7 bases identical to TRBD2. V dropped 1 base and J dropped 2; count of bases not matched to a gene: 5. Looked up from germline, CDR1 is SGHTA and CDR2 is FQGNSA. This CDR3 is built from 15 residues. The CDR3 region is CASSLGAGVAYEQYF. CDR3 sequence (DNA): TGTGCCAGCAGCTTAGGGGCGGGGGTAGCCTACGAGCAGTACTTC.